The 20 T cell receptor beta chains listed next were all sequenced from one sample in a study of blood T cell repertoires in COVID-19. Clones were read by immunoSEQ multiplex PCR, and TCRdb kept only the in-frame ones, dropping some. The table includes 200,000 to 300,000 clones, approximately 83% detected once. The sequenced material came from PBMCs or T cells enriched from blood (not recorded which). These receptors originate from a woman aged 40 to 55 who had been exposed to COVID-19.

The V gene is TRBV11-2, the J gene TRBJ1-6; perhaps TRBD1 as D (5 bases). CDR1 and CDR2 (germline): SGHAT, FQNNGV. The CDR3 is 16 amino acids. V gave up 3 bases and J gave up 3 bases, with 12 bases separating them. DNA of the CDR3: TGTGCCAGCAGCTTCGGAAGGGGATACTATAATTCACCCCTCCACTTT. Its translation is CASSFGRGYYNSPLHF.

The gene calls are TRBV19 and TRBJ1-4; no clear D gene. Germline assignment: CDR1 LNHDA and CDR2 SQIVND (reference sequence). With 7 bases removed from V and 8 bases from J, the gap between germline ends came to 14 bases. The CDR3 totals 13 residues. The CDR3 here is CASMLPAGEKLFF. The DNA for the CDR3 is TGTGCCAGTATGTTGCCCGCGGGAGAAAAACTGTTTTTT.

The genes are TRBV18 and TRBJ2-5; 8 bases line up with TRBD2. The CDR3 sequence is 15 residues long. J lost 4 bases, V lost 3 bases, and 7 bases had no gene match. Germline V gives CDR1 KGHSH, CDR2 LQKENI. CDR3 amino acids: CASSPPGGDGETQYF. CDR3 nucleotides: TGTGCCAGCTCACCCCCGGGAGGGGATGGAGAGACCCAGTACTTC. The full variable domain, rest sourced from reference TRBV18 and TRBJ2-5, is NAGVMQNPRHLVRRRGQEARLRCSPMKGHSHVYWYRQLPEEGLKFMVYLQKENIIDESGMPKERFSAEFPKEGPSILRIQQVVRGDSAAYFCASSPPGGDGETQYFGPGTRLLVL.

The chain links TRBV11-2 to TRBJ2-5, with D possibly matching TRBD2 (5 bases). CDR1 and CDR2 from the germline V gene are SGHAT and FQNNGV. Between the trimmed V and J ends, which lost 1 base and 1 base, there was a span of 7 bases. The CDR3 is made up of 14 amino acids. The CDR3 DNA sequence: TGTGCCAGCAGCTTAGTGGGAGCCCAAGAGACCCAGTACTTC. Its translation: CASSLVGAQETQYF.

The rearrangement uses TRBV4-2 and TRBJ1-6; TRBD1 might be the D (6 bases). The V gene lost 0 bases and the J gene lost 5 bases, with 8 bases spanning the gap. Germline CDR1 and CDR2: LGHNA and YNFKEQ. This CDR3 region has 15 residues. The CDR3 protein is CASSQERQDNSPLHF. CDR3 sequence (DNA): TGTGCCAGCAGCCAAGAAAGACAGGATAATTCACCCCTCCACTTT.

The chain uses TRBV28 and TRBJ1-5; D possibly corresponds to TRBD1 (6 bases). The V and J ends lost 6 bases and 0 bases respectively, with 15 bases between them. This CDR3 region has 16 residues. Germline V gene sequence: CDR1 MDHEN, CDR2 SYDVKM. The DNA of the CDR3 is TGTGCCAGCAGCCCTATGACAGGCAATAGCAATCAGCCCCAGCATTTT. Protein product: CASSPMTGNSNQPQHF.

CDR3: CATSDRRADTDTQYF. CDR3 DNA: TGTGCCACCAGTGATCGGCGGGCGGATACAGATACGCAGTATTTT. The chain uses TRBV24-1 and TRBJ2-3; D might be TRBD2 (5 bases). CDR1 KGHDR and CDR2 SFDVKD come from the germline V gene. The length of the CDR3 is 15 residues. V shed 3 bases and J shed 3 bases, with 12 bases lying between them.

CDR3 DNA: TGTGCCAGTAGTATGGGGAGAGCTGGAAACACCATATATTTT. Translating it yields CASSMGRAGNTIYF. The chain combines TRBV19 with TRBJ1-3; D is unresolved. The germline CDR1 and CDR2 sequences are LNHDA and SQIVND (reference sequence). V dropped 3 bases and J dropped 2 bases, with 8 bases sitting between them. The CDR3 totals 14 residues.

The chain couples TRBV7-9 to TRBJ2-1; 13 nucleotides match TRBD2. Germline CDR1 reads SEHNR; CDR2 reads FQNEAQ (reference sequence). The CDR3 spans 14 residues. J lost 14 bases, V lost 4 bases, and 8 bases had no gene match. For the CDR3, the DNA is TGTGCCAGCAGCTCGACTAGCGGGGGGCCAACTAAGTTCTTC. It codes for CASSSTSGGPTKFF.

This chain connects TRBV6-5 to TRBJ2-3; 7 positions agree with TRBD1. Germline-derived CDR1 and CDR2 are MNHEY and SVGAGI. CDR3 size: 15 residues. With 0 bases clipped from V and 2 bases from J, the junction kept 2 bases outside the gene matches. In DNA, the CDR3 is TGTGCCAGCAGTTACTCACAGGGGATCACAGATACGCAGTATTTT. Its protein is CASSYSQGITDTQYF.

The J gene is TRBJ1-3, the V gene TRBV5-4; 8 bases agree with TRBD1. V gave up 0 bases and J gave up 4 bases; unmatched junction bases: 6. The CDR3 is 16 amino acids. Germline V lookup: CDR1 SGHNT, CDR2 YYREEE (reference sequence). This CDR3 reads CASSLALRQGGNTIYF. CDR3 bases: TGTGCCAGCAGCTTGGCCTTACGACAGGGGGGAAACACCATATATTTT.

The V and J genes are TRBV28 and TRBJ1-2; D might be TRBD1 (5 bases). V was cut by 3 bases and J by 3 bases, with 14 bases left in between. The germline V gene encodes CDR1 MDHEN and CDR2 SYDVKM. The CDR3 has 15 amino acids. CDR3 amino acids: CASSFPQGSYYGYTF. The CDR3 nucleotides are TGTGCCAGCAGTTTCCCGCAGGGTAGCTACTATGGCTACACCTTC.

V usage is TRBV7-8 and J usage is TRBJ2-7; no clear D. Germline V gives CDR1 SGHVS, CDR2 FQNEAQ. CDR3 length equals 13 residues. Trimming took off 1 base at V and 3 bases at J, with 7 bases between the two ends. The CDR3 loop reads CASSLVPGYEQYF. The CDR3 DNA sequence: TGTGCCAGCAGCTTAGTGCCGGGCTACGAGCAGTACTTC.

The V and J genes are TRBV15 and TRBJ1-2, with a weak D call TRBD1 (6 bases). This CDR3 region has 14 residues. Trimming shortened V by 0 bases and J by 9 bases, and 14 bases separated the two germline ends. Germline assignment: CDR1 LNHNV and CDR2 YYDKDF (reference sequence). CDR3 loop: CATSRDRTARSYTF. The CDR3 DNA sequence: TGTGCCACCAGCAGAGACAGGACAGCTCGCAGCTACACCTTC.

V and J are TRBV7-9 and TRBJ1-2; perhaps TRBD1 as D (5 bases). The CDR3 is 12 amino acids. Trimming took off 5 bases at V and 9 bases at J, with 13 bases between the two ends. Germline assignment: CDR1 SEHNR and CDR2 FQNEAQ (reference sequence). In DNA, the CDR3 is TGTGCCAGCAGCCCCAGGGTAGAGAGCTACACCTTC. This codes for CASSPRVESYTF.

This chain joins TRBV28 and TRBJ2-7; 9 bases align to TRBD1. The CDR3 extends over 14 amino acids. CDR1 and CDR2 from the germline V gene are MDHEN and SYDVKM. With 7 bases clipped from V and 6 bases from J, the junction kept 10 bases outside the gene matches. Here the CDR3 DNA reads TGTGCCAGCATTCCGACAGGGGGTCTTACCGAGCAGTACTTC. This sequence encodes CASIPTGGLTEQYF.

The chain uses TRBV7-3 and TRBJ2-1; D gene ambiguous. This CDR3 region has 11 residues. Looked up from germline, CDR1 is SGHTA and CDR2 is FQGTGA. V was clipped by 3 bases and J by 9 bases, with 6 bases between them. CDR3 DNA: TGTGCCAGCAGCTTCGGTGGTGAGCAGTTCTTC. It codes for CASSFGGEQFF.

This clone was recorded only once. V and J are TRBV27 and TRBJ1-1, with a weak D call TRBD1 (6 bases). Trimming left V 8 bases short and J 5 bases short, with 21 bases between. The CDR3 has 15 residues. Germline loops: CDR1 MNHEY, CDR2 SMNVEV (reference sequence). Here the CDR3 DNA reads TGTGCCAGCGACCGACAGGCAGGGATGGGGACTGAAGCTTTCTTT. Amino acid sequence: CASDRQAGMGTEAFF.

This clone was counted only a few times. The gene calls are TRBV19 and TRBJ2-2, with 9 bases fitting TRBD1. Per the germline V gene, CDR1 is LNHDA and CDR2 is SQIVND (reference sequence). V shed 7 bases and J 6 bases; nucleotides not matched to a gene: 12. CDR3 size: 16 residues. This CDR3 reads CASKPPDRGAPGELFF. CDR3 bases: TGTGCCAGTAAACCCCCGGACAGGGGAGCCCCCGGGGAGCTGTTTTTT.

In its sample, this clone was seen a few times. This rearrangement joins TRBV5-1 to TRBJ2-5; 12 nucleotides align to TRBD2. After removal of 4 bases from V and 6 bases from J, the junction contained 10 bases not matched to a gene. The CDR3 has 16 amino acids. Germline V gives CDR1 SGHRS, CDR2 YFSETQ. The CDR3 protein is CASSLSSGGAGKTQYF. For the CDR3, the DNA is TGCGCCAGCAGCCTGTCTAGCGGGGGGGCGGGAAAGACCCAGTACTTC.